This TCR beta chain stems from a study of technical replicates of blood from four donors. Here immunoSEQ multiplex PCR was the method, and the copy in TCRdb shows in-frame clones only, minus some. The sample yields about 100,000 clones, around 96% seen once. The CDR3 is made up of 15 amino acids. Germline CDR1 MNHEY, CDR2 SVGAGI. J was trimmed by 4 bases and V by 0 bases; bases with no gene match: 5. This TCR was sampled from a human donor in good health. The chain employs TRBV6-5 and TRBJ2-7; the match to TRBD1 covers 8 bases. What was sequenced was T cells isolated from PBMCs. The CDR3 DNA follows: TGTGCCAGCAGTTACTCCGGGACAGGAGAATACGAGCAGTACTTC. It codes for CASSYSGTGEYEQYF.